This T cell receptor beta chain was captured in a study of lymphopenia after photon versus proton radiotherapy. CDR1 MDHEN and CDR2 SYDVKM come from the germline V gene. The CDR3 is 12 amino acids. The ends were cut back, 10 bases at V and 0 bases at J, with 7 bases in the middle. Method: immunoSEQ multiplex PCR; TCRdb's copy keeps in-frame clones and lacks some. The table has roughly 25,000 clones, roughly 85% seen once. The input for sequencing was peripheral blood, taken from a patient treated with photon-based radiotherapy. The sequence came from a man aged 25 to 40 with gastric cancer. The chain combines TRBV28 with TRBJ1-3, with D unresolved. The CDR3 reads CAIESSGNTIYF. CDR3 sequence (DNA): TGTGCCATTGAGAGCTCTGGAAACACCATATATTTT.